The T cell receptor beta chain described here comes from a study of blood T cell repertoires in COVID-19. Study-wide context: Acute-phase and convalescent COVID-19 samples originated in the United States, Italy and Spain. PBMCs, B-cell-depleted T cells, or T cells were the source of the cDNA or gDNA that made up the material.

Original analysis: Reference gene primer amplification gave nucleated cell count estimates. This table comes from immunoSEQ multiplex PCR, and its TCRdb copy is limited to in-frame clones, with some not included. D and trimming were read from the DNA, whereas the V and J calls and clone size are those reported in that table. The sample carries roughly 100,000 clones, nearly 90% recorded once. Trimming at V came to 4 bases and at J to 7 bases, leaving 6 bases not matched to a gene. Germline CDR1 SGHNT, CDR2 YYREEE (reference sequence). The CDR3 covers 15 residues. The TCR comes from a man in his fifties with active COVID-19. The sample taken for sequencing was peripheral blood. The chain couples TRBV5-4 to TRBJ2-2; TRBD2 matches at 11 bases. The CDR3 sequence: CASSRIAGGHGELFF. CDR3 DNA sequence: TGTGCCAGCAGCAGGATAGCGGGGGGGCACGGGGAGCTGTTTTTT. Full variable domain (remainder filled in from reference TRBV5-4 and TRBJ2-2): ETGVTQSPTHLIKTRGQQVTLRCSSQSGHNTVSWYQQALGQGPQFIFQYYREEENGRGNFPPRFSGLQFPNYSSELNVNALELDDSALYLCASSRIAGGHGELFFGEGSRLTVL.